This paragraph covers one TCR beta chain sequence. Its antigen is unidentified. Germline V gene sequence: CDR1 SGDLS, CDR2 YYNGEE. CDR3 size: 15 residues. After removal of 3 bases from V and 2 bases from J, the junction contained 6 bases not matched to a gene. This specimen belongs to a study of T cells in localized non-small cell lung cancer. TCRdb's copy holds only in-frame clones and misses some; the assay was immunoSEQ multiplex PCR. Here the sample spans 1,500 to 2,500 clones, more than 25% being singletons. The study, taken as a whole, reports: Owing to sequencing of a solitary tumor region, heterogeneity cannot be discounted. A median around 57 of the top 100 tumor clones appeared in adjacent lung.

The sequence was collected from a male donor at least 60 years old with stage I squamous cell lung carcinoma. Specimen: lung tumor tissue, collected before any cancer treatment. This chain links TRBV9 with TRBJ2-7; TRBD2 agrees at 9 bases. DNA for the CDR3: TGTGCCAGCAGCGCCGAGCGGGGGGAGACCTACGAGCAGTACTTC. Its protein is CASSAERGETYEQYF.